This entry concerns a single T cell receptor beta chain. TCRdb's copy holds only in-frame clones and misses some; the assay was immunoSEQ multiplex PCR. The sample shows 250,000 or so clones, around 82% of them seen only once. The source of the sample is a study of blood T cell repertoires in COVID-19. V lost 3 bases and J lost 2, with 8 bases in between. The CDR3 extends over 13 amino acids. The V gene's germline CDR1 is GTSNPN and CDR2 SVGIG (reference sequence). Before being deemed recovered, Cohort 3 donors had two negative PCRs, clearance, or symptom resolution. The chain carries TRBV30 and TRBJ1-5; D is undetermined. This clonotype was obtained from a man aged 45 to 65 who had recovered from COVID-19. Sequencing input: PBMCs or T cells enriched from blood (not recorded which). The CDR3 reads CAWSRPGNQPQHF. In DNA form, the CDR3 reads TGTGCCTGGAGCCGTCCGGGCAATCAGCCCCAGCATTTT.